Detailed here is one T cell receptor (beta chain). The sample is drawn from a study of OX40 agonist ivuxolimab in advanced cancers. The data were produced by immunoSEQ multiplex PCR, yet TCRdb's version contains in-frame clones alone and is incomplete. The table records about 17,000 clones, less than 85% of them present only once. The material sequenced was CD4+ or CD8+ T cells sorted from blood, taken in a trial of the OX40 agonist ivuxolimab. This TCR came from an adult with an advanced solid tumor such as melanoma, head and neck, liver or kidney cancer.

The chain's CDR3 is CASSEVSGGFEQYF. Written as DNA, the CDR3 is TGTGCCAGCAGTGAAGTTAGCGGGGGTTTCGAGCAGTACTTC. This chain links TRBV2 with TRBJ2-7; 9 nucleotides align to TRBD2. J lost 6 bases, V lost 1 base, and 4 bases had no gene match. The CDR3 is 14 residues long. CDR1 is SNHLY, CDR2 FYNNEI, per germline.